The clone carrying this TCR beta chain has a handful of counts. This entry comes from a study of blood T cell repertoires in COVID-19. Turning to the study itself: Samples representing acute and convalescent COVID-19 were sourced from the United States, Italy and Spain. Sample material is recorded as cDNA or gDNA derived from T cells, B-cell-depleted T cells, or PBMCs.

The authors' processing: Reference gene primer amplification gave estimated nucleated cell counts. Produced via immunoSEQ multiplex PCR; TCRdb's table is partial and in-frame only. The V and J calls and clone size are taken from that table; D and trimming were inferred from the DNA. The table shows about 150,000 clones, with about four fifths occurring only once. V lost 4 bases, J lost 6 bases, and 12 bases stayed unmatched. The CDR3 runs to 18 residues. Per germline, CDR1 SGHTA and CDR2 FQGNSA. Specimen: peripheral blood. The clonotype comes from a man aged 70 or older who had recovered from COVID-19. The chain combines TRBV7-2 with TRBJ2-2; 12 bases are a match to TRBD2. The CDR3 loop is CASSSRLTSGSVAGELFF. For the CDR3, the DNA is TGTGCCAGCAGCTCCAGACTGACTAGCGGGAGCGTCGCCGGGGAGCTGTTTTTT.